This T cell receptor (beta chain) was observed in a study of blood T cell repertoires in COVID-19. The wider study: PBMCs, B-cell-depleted T cells, or T cells provided the cDNA or gDNA that made up the material.

Participants reported their clinical history, and cohort assignment relied on those reports. Symptom resolution, clearance, or two negative PCRs marked the recovered donors of Cohort 3. In the authors' methods: Reference gene primer amplification gave estimated nucleated cell counts. Repertoires were generated with immunoSEQ multiplex PCR, while TCRdb's copy carries only in-frame clones and drops some. For V, J and clone size, that table is used; D and trimming come from the DNA. Of about 250,000 clones in the sample, around 90% are singletons; the top ten hold 3%. Sequencing was carried out using PBMCs or T cells enriched from blood (not recorded which). The TCR sequence derives from a woman between 50 and 59 years old who had recovered from COVID-19.

The CDR3 sequence is CASSPRGGEHGYTF. CDR3 sequence (DNA): TGTGCCAGCAGTCCCCGTGGAGGGGAACATGGCTACACCTTC. The chain employs TRBV28 and TRBJ1-2; perhaps TRBD1 as D (5 bases). This CDR3 is built from 14 residues. The germline V gene has CDR1 MDHEN and CDR2 SYDVKM. Trimming pared 5 bases from V and 6 bases from J, leaving 16 bases between.